This T cell receptor (beta chain) was captured by sequencing in a study of blood T cells in healthy people across ages. This clonotype was found a few times. Next came a second PCR, run for roughly 6 to 11 cycles, which used a sample-barcoded 5' primer along with a J-beta primer mix. TCRdb re-derived calls from the 5' RACE reads in MiXCR, one entry per CDR3 protein. The table includes around 1,800,000 distinct CDR3 sequences, approximately 40% detected once. Germline assignment: CDR1 LGHNT and CDR2 FRNRAP. This CDR3 has 15 residues. Trimming removed 5 bases at V and 1 base at J, with 14 bases between.

The sequence was collected from a human donor in good health. What was sequenced was blood. The V gene is TRBV12-5, the J gene TRBJ2-5, with TRBD1 as a possible D gene (6 bases). DNA for the CDR3: TGTGCTAGTGGTCCCGGACAGTCAACCCAAGAGACCCAGTACTTC. Translating it yields CASGPGQSTQETQYF.